The 10 T cell receptor beta chains below come from one sample, sequenced in a study of identical twins. TCRdb redid the calling of the 5' RACE reads with MiXCR, one entry per CDR3 protein. The sample consists of hundreds of thousands of distinct CDR3 sequences, 21% of them appearing once. These records were also assigned to another study, of T cells expressing NK-cell markers.

Sequencing was carried out using PBMCs. The receptors here all came from a woman aged 18-29 years in good health.

The CDR3 sequence is CASSLATSGGSYEQYF. CDR3 sequence (DNA): TGCGCCAGCAGCTTGGCCACTAGCGGGGGGTCCTACGAGCAGTACTTC. This sequence joins TRBV5-1 and TRBJ2-7; 12 bases agree with TRBD2. The CDR3 has 16 amino acids. With V trimmed by 0 bases and J by 1 base, 2 bases remained unmatched. Germline-derived CDR1 and CDR2 are SGHRS and YFSETQ. Variable domain in full (rest from reference TRBV5-1 and TRBJ2-7): KAGVTQTPRYLIKTRGQQVTLSCSPISGHRSVSWYQQTPGQGLQFLFEYFSETQRNKGNFPGRFSGRQFSNSRSEMNVSTLELGDSALYLCASSLATSGGSYEQYFGPGTRLTVT.

This clonotype was seen a few times. The chain recombines TRBV4-3 with TRBJ2-7, with a weak D call TRBD2 (6 bases). CDR3 length: 15 residues. The germline V and J ends were trimmed by 0 bases and 0 bases, with 9 bases remaining between them. Per the germline V gene, CDR1 is LGHNA and CDR2 is YSLEER. CDR3 coding DNA: TGCGCCAGCAGCCAAGATCCCGGGAGCTCCTACGAGCAGTACTTC. It codes for CASSQDPGSSYEQYF.

J is TRBJ2-1 and V is TRBV2; D may be TRBD1 (6 bases). Germline V lookup: CDR1 SNHLY, CDR2 FYNNEI. Trimming stripped 6 bases from V and 2 bases from J, with 8 bases between. This CDR3 is 13 amino acids long. Written as DNA, the CDR3 is TGTGCCAGCAGGGACAGTACCTACAATGAGCAGTTCTTC. Translated, it gives CASRDSTYNEQFF.

The CDR3 here is CSASPPLHF. The CDR3 DNA is TGCAGTGCTAGTCCACCCCTCCACTTT. J is TRBJ1-6 and V is TRBV20-1, with unresolved D. Germline assignment: CDR1 DFQATT and CDR2 SNEGSKA (reference sequence). Deletions cut 3 bases from V and 11 bases from J, with 2 bases between. This CDR3 spans 9 amino acids.

This clonotype was seen a few times. V gene TRBV12-3 or TRBV12-4 combines with J gene TRBJ1-4; 7 bases map to TRBD1. This CDR3 has 14 residues. Trimming at V came to 5 bases and at J to 7 bases, leaving 7 bases not matched to a gene. Written as DNA, the CDR3 is TGTGCCAGCAGTCCCCCAGGGGGAGTTGAAAAACTGTTTTTT. Its protein is CASSPPGGVEKLFF.

The chain has TRBV7-3 and TRBJ2-2; D is possibly TRBD1 (6 bases). From germline, CDR1 is SGHTA and CDR2 FQGTGA. The CDR3 consists of 18 residues. Trimming shortened V by 2 bases and J by 3 bases, and 19 bases separated the two germline ends. The CDR3 loop is CASSLLGMGRGYTGELFF. In DNA, the CDR3 is TGTGCCAGCAGCTTACTGGGAATGGGCAGGGGTTACACCGGGGAGCTGTTTTTT.

This chain joins TRBV20-1 and TRBJ1-6; D gene ambiguous. Germline V lookup: CDR1 DFQATT, CDR2 SNEGSKA (reference sequence). CDR3 size: 15 residues. Trimming left V 3 bases short and J 7 bases short, with 16 bases between. DNA for the CDR3: TGCAGTGCTAGGGCAACACCGGGCAGCAATTCACCCCTCCACTTT. It is translated as CSARATPGSNSPLHF.

This sequence joins TRBV25-1 and TRBJ2-7, with 10 positions matching TRBD1. This CDR3 has 14 residues. V lost 7 bases to trimming and J lost 2 bases; unmatched junction nucleotides: 5. Germline CDR1 reads MGHDK; CDR2 reads SYGVNS. The CDR3 spells CASIPGTGAYEQYF. CDR3 in DNA: TGTGCCAGCATTCCCGGGACAGGGGCCTACGAGCAGTACTTC.

This clonotype was recorded a few times. This chain connects TRBV15 to TRBJ1-5, with unresolved D. Deletions cut 1 base from V and 1 base from J, with 5 bases between. CDR1 and CDR2 from the germline V gene are LNHNV and YYDKDF (reference sequence). The CDR3 is 14 residues long. CDR3 in amino acids: CATSRAQSNQPQHF. The CDR3 DNA sequence: TGTGCCACCAGCAGAGCCCAGAGCAATCAGCCCCAGCATTTT.

The chain joins TRBV20-1 to TRBJ2-3; D is perhaps TRBD1 or TRBD2 (5 bases each). The CDR3 covers 13 residues. Trimming took off 0 bases at V and 10 bases at J, with 14 bases between the two ends. The germline V gene has CDR1 DFQATT and CDR2 SNEGSKA (reference sequence). The CDR3 DNA is TGCAGTGCTAGAGATTCCCCCCGAGGGGCGCAGTATTTT. Encoded protein: CSARDSPRGAQYF.